This T cell receptor beta chain was identified during a study of response to subunit inactivated influenza vaccine. Study-wide points: T cells newly recruited by each seasonal influenza vaccination are few, the authors suggested.

CDR1 and CDR2 (germline): SGHRS, YFSETQ. Trimming removed 0 bases at V and 10 bases at J, with 9 bases between. The CDR3 sequence is 12 residues long. TCRdb passed the RT-PCR reads through MiXCR, listing each CDR3 protein once. The sample gives 650,000 or so distinct CDR3 sequences, about 14% of which show up once; 7.5% to 9% is in the top ten. On this clonotype: Its antigen remains unknown.

This rearrangement joins TRBV5-1 to TRBJ2-3; D unclear. The receptor was isolated from a man in his fifties or sixties who received an inactivated influenza vaccine. Sequenced material: PBMCs from blood, taken around 15 days before vaccination. CDR3 sequence (DNA): TGCGCCAGCAGCTTGGAAAGGGCTCCGCAGTATTTT. Amino acids: CASSLERAPQYF.